A selection of T cell receptor beta chains follows, all from one sample in a study of blood T cell repertoires in COVID-19. Generated by immunoSEQ multiplex PCR, the TCRdb table keeps only in-frame clones and is missing some. The sample includes 250,000 to 300,000 clones, about 91% of them seen just once. Sequencing was done on a sample of PBMCs or T cells enriched from blood (not recorded which). The receptors were sampled from a human donor in a cohort exposed to, infected with or recovered from COVID-19 (not recorded which). The donor label of this sample is uncertain. The CDR3 runs from the conserved cysteine through the conserved F or W. D genes are given only for firm matches. The size field is filled for only some rows; it gives once, few, many or a size class.

D gene	clone size	V gene	J gene	CDR3 protein	CDR3 DNA
TRBD1	-	TRBV10-3	TRBJ2-7	CAISRQGKYVSGEQYF	TGTGCCATCAGCCGACAGGGAAAGTACGTATCGGGCGAGCAGTACTTC
TRBD1	-	TRBV19	TRBJ1-2	CASSPIGQGREVRF	TGTGCCAGTAGTCCCATTGGACAGGGCCGAGAAGTCCGTTTC
-	-	TRBV24-1	TRBJ1-6	CATAQGSPLHF	TGTGCCACAGCACAGGGTTCACCCCTCCACTTT
-	-	TRBV7-9	TRBJ2-6	CASSWAMSGANVLTF	TGTGCCAGCAGCTGGGCTATGTCTGGGGCCAACGTCCTGACTTTC
TRBD2	-	TRBV7-6	TRBJ2-7	CASSLGLAGGPHEQYF	TGTGCCAGCAGCCTCGGACTAGCGGGGGGGCCCCACGAGCAGTACTTC
-	-	TRBV18	TRBJ1-5	CASSTGTASNQPQHF	TGTGCCAGCTCAACTGGGACTGCAAGCAATCAGCCCCAGCATTTT
TRBD2	once	TRBV4-2	TRBJ2-1	CASSPRGGSDNEQFF	TGTGCCAGCAGCCCTCGGGGGGGTTCGGACAATGAGCAGTTCTTC
TRBD1	-	TRBV24-1	TRBJ1-1	CATSERTGGEDTEAFF	TGTGCCACCAGTGAACGTACAGGGGGGGAGGACACTGAAGCTTTCTTT
TRBD1	-	TRBV5-6	TRBJ2-7	CASSQLTGEEQYF	TGTGCCAGCAGCCAACTCACAGGGGAAGAGCAGTACTTC
-	-	TRBV5-6	TRBJ1-2	CASSSPVRGLRRGYTF	TGTGCCAGCAGCTCACCCGTTCGAGGCTTGAGGAGAGGCTACACCTTC
-	once	TRBV10-3	TRBJ1-2	CAISEGNYGYTF	TGTGCCATCAGTGAGGGCAACTATGGCTACACCTTC
TRBD1	-	TRBV7-9	TRBJ2-3	CASGKDRGPSTDTQYF	TGTGCCAGCGGGAAGGACAGGGGGCCCAGCACAGATACGCAGTATTTT
TRBD1	-	TRBV2	TRBJ2-7	CASTGQGPSYEQYF	TGTGCCAGCACGGGACAGGGGCCCTCCTACGAGCAGTACTTC
-	few	TRBV27	TRBJ1-4	CASSSHGGRGEKLFF	TGTGCCAGCAGTTCCCATGGAGGGCGGGGAGAAAAACTGTTTTTT
TRBD1	-	TRBV11-1	TRBJ1-2	CASSVGTGVGYTF	TGTGCCAGCAGCGTGGGGACAGGGGTTGGCTACACCTTC
-	-	TRBV7-2	TRBJ2-1	CASSLRPRSGGNEQFF	TGTGCCAGCAGCTTAAGGCCCAGGAGTGGAGGGAATGAGCAGTTCTTC
-	-	TRBV29-1	TRBJ2-1	CSVGGAYNEQFF	TGCAGCGTCGGCGGGGCCTACAATGAGCAGTTCTTC
-	-	TRBV28	TRBJ1-1	CASSRGSTEAFF	TGTGCCAGCTCCCGCGGGAGCACTGAAGCTTTCTTT
-	-	TRBV12-5	TRBJ1-1	CASAQQGHMNTEAFF	TGTGCTAGTGCCCAGCAGGGTCACATGAACACTGAAGCTTTCTTT
TRBD2	-	TRBV6-5	TRBJ2-7	CASSSEGGVSYEQYF	TGTGCCAGCAGCTCCGAGGGAGGGGTTTCCTACGAGCAGTACTTC
-	-	TRBV2	TRBJ1-5	CASSERDRSQPQHF	TGTGCCAGCAGTGAAAGAGACAGATCCCAGCCCCAGCATTTT
TRBD1	-	TRBV30	TRBJ1-2	CAWISHRGQGYGYTF	TGTGCCTGGATTTCCCACAGGGGACAGGGCTATGGCTACACCTTC
-	-	TRBV29-1	TRBJ1-3	CSADVGQGNTIYF	TGCAGCGCGGACGTCGGACAAGGAAACACCATATATTTT
-	-	TRBV5-1	TRBJ2-7	CASSGTSRYEQYF	TGCGCCAGCAGCGGGACAAGCCGTTACGAGCAGTACTTC
TRBD1	-	TRBV5-4	TRBJ1-6	CASSSRQGARSPLHF	TGTGCCAGCAGCTCAAGACAGGGGGCGCGTTCACCCCTCCACTTT
TRBD1	once	TRBV10-3	TRBJ1-2	CAISESPRDRGRGYGYTF	TGTGCCATCAGTGAGTCGCCCCGGGACAGGGGGCGCGGGTATGGCTACACCTTC
-	-	TRBV15	TRBJ1-2	CATSRDRKGAGYGYTF	TGTGCCACCAGCAGAGATCGAAAAGGGGCAGGATATGGCTACACCTTC
TRBD1	-	TRBV7-9	TRBJ1-5	CASSFTGTGSNQPQHF	TGTGCCAGCAGCTTCACCGGGACAGGGAGCAATCAGCCCCAGCATTTT
-	-	TRBV29-1	TRBJ2-7	CSVVFRGRYEQYF	TGCAGCGTTGTCTTCAGGGGAAGGTACGAGCAGTACTTC
TRBD1	-	TRBV7-2	TRBJ1-2	CASSQRDRDYGYTF	TGTGCCAGCAGCCAACGGGACAGGGACTATGGCTACACCTTC
TRBD2	-	TRBV2	TRBJ2-7	CASSALAGGPHEQYF	TGTGCCAGCAGTGCCCTAGCGGGGGGGCCCCACGAGCAGTACTTC
TRBD2	-	TRBV11-2	TRBJ2-3	CASSLGPAGSTDTQYF	TGTGCCAGCAGCTTAGGTCCAGCGGGGTCCACAGATACGCAGTATTTT
-	-	TRBV6-5	TRBJ1-2	CASSYSTAGVSVYTF	TGTGCCAGCAGTTACTCGACGGCGGGCGTAAGTGTCTACACCTTC
-	-	TRBV7-9	TRBJ1-5	CASSSRDNQPQHF	TGTGCCAGCAGCTCTCGGGACAATCAGCCCCAGCATTTT
-	-	TRBV4-3	TRBJ2-3	CASSQDRGTDTQYF	TGCGCCAGCAGCCAAGATCGGGGCACAGATACGCAGTATTTT
TRBD2	-	TRBV9	TRBJ2-2	CASSPSTSGVDTGELFF	TGTGCCAGCAGCCCATCGACTAGCGGGGTGGACACCGGGGAGCTGTTTTTT
-	-	TRBV2	TRBJ2-6	CASSSGAAGANVLTF	TGTGCCAGCAGTTCAGGGGCAGCAGGGGCCAACGTCCTGACTTTC
TRBD1	-	TRBV7-2	TRBJ1-1	CASSLARSRGRVAFF	TGTGCCAGCAGCTTAGCCCGATCCAGGGGGCGCGTAGCTTTCTTT
-	-	TRBV11-2	TRBJ1-3	CASSSPLGVAGNTIYF	TGTGCCAGCAGCTCCCCCTTAGGGGTTGCAGGAAACACCATATATTTT
-	-	TRBV10-3	TRBJ1-4	CAISDPFRGDEKLFF	TGTGCCATCAGTGACCCATTTCGGGGGGATGAAAAACTGTTTTTT
-	-	TRBV5-6	TRBJ2-2	CASSLLRRKLTGELFF	TGTGCCAGCAGCTTATTAAGGAGAAAGTTGACCGGGGAGCTGTTTTTT
-	-	TRBV6-2/TRBV6-3	TRBJ2-1	CASSPQDSITNEQFF	TGTGCCAGCAGCCCCCAGGACAGTATTACCAATGAGCAGTTCTTC
TRBD1	-	TRBV7-2	TRBJ2-7	CASSLEATGAMQYF	TGTGCCAGCAGCTTAGAGGCAACAGGGGCAATGCAGTACTTC
-	-	TRBV6-5	TRBJ1-2	CASRDKAGANYGYTF	TGTGCCAGCAGAGATAAGGCAGGGGCTAACTATGGCTACACCTTC
TRBD1	-	TRBV11-2	TRBJ2-7	CASSLGQGDYEQYF	TGTGCCAGCAGCTTGGGCCAGGGGGACTACGAGCAGTACTTC
-	-	TRBV3-1/TRBV3-2	TRBJ2-1	CASSQEWGGQDNEQFF	TGTGCCAGCAGCCAAGAATGGGGGGGCCAAGACAATGAGCAGTTCTTC
TRBD1	-	TRBV24-1	TRBJ2-3	CATSSQGANTDTQYF	TGTGCCACCAGCTCACAGGGGGCCAATACAGATACGCAGTATTTT
-	-	TRBV4-2	TRBJ2-2	CASSPLGEGNTGELFF	TGTGCCAGCAGCCCCCTCGGCGAGGGGAACACCGGGGAGCTGTTTTTT
-	-	TRBV11-3	TRBJ2-5	CASSLSGYQETQYF	TGTGCCAGCAGCTTATCCGGGTACCAAGAGACCCAGTACTTC
-	once	TRBV2	TRBJ1-2	CASKEGIYGYTF	TGTGCCAGCAAGGAGGGAATTTATGGCTACACCTTC
-	-	TRBV27	TRBJ2-3	CASSPPRGSVTDTQYF	TGTGCCAGCAGTCCTCCTCGGGGGTCAGTCACAGATACGCAGTATTTT
-	-	TRBV20-1	TRBJ1-2	CSVNTGDGYTF	TGCAGTGTAAATACAGGTGATGGCTACACCTTC